The 28 T cell receptor beta chains below all came from one sample that was sequenced in a study of CD8 T cells in ankylosing spondylitis. These receptors have no identified antigens. From the 5' RACE reads, TCRdb called clonotypes with MiXCR, one entry per CDR3 protein. The data hold fewer than 550,000 distinct CDR3 sequences, with approximately 5% observed a single time. Overall study results and limits: Blood of patients with ankylosing spondylitis appeared to be characterized by a TCR beta motif of eight or nine highly homologous variants.

Sequencing was carried out using blood, either unsorted or a sorted T cell fraction (not recorded which). Receptors originate from a male donor with ankylosing spondylitis.

This clonotype was detected many times. The CDR3 sequence is CASSPGLAGLIRNTGELFF. The CDR3 DNA follows: TGCGCCAGCAGCCCTGGACTAGCGGGACTGATCAGGAACACCGGGGAGCTGTTTTTT. This sequence joins TRBV5-1 and TRBJ2-2; TRBD2 matches 12 bases. The V gene end was trimmed by 4 bases and the J gene end by 1 base; junction bases not matched to a gene: 11. This CDR3 has 19 residues. Germline CDR1 SGHRS, CDR2 YFSETQ.

There are a few counts of this clonotype. The gene calls are TRBV20-1 and TRBJ1-1; D possibly corresponds to TRBD1 (6 bases). The V end lost 0 bases, the J end lost 4 bases, and 12 bases lay between the germline ends. The CDR3 extends over 14 amino acids. Per germline, CDR1 DFQATT and CDR2 SNEGSKA (reference sequence). CDR3 bases: TGCAGTGCTAGAGATGGAAGGGGGGCCACTGAAGCTTTCTTT. This codes for CSARDGRGATEAFF.

This clonotype was recorded many times. This rearrangement joins TRBV4-2 to TRBJ1-4; maybe TRBD1 (5 bases). CDR3 length: 15 residues. V shed 4 bases and J shed 7 bases, with 16 bases lying between them. CDR1 and CDR2 from the germline V gene are LGHNA and YNFKEQ. The DNA for the CDR3 is TGTGCCAGCAGCCTTAATTCGGCAGGGACTGAAAAACTGTTTTTT. Amino acid sequence: CASSLNSAGTEKLFF.

This chain links TRBV4-3 with TRBJ2-3; maybe TRBD2 (5 bases). Germline CDR1 is LGHNA and CDR2 is YSLEER. V was shortened by 4 bases and J by 6 bases, with 20 bases between the two germline ends. This CDR3 has 16 amino acids. This CDR3 is CASSRLLDSPSDTQYF. DNA for the CDR3: TGCGCCAGCAGCCGACTACTCGACTCTCCCTCGGATACGCAGTATTTT.

V usage is TRBV24-1 and J usage is TRBJ1-1; 7 bases agree with TRBD1. The germline V gene has CDR1 KGHDR and CDR2 SFDVKD. The CDR3 extends over 15 amino acids. After removal of 5 bases from V and 0 bases from J, the junction contained 5 bases not matched to a gene. Here the CDR3 DNA reads TGTGCCACCAGTGGGCCCCAGGGGGTGAACACTGAAGCTTTCTTT. It is translated as CATSGPQGVNTEAFF.

This clonotype was counted many times. The V gene is TRBV4-2, the J gene TRBJ2-6; D gene uncertain. CDR3 length equals 16 residues. V was trimmed by 1 base and J by 0 bases, leaving 7 bases between them. The V gene's germline CDR1 is LGHNA and CDR2 YNFKEQ. The CDR3 sequence is CASSQVGFSGANVLTF. The CDR3, as DNA: TGTGCCAGCAGCCAAGTCGGGTTCTCTGGGGCCAACGTCCTGACTTTC.

This clonotype has ten or more counts. The chain uses TRBV9 and TRBJ2-5; 13 nucleotides match TRBD2. Germline CDR1 reads SGDLS; CDR2 reads YYNGEE. V gave up 0 bases and J gave up 5 bases; unmatched junction bases: 1. The CDR3 contains 15 residues. CDR3 residues: CASSVGGLAGETQYF. CDR3 coding DNA: TGTGCCAGCAGCGTAGGGGGACTAGCGGGGGAGACCCAGTACTTC.

This clonotype appeared many times. The V call is TRBV4-2, the J call TRBJ1-5; 7 nucleotides agree with TRBD1. The CDR3 runs to 16 residues. The junction had 6 bases not matched to a gene; V was cut back by 0 bases and J by 4 bases. Germline-derived CDR1 and CDR2 are LGHNA and YNFKEQ. The CDR3 nucleotides read TGTGCCAGCAGCCAAGATGAAGGGGGCGCGAATCAGCCCCAGCATTTT. It specifies CASSQDEGGANQPQHF.

This clonotype was seen many times. The J gene is TRBJ1-1, the V gene TRBV11-1; no definite D call. The germline V gene encodes CDR1 SGHAT and CDR2 FQDESV (reference sequence). The CDR3 has 13 residues. V lost 5 bases, J lost 1 base, and 8 bases lay in between. The CDR3 is CASSQDSNTEAFF. DNA of the CDR3: TGTGCCAGCAGCCAAGATTCGAACACTGAAGCTTTCTTT.

This clonotype has a count of ten or more. This chain joins TRBV20-1 and TRBJ1-5; D gene ambiguous. CDR3 length equals 16 residues. V gave up 0 bases and J gave up 4 bases, with 16 bases separating them. Germline CDR1 is DFQATT and CDR2 is SNEGSKA (reference sequence). The CDR3 DNA reads as TGCAGTGCTAGAGATCCCCTGTTCAGCTTTAATCAGCCCCAGCATTTT. Its translation is CSARDPLFSFNQPQHF.

This clonotype was counted ten times or more. V usage is TRBV7-9 and J usage is TRBJ1-1; D gene unclear. The V end was cut by 4 bases, the J end by 2 bases, with 11 bases between. The CDR3 covers 14 residues. From germline, CDR1 is SEHNR and CDR2 FQNEAQ (reference sequence). Written as DNA, the CDR3 is TGTGCCAGCAGCTCACCCCTCTTTAACACTGAAGCTTTCTTT. Translated, it gives CASSSPLFNTEAFF.

This clonotype was observed many times. This chain connects TRBV29-1 to TRBJ1-1, with TRBD1 matching 7 bases. Per the germline V gene, CDR1 is SQVTM and CDR2 is ANQGSEA. V shed 6 bases and J 2 bases; nucleotides not matched to a gene: 9. This CDR3 comprises 14 residues. As DNA, the CDR3 is TGCAGCGTCCTATCAGGGGGACCAAACACTGAAGCTTTCTTT. Its protein product is CSVLSGGPNTEAFF.

This clonotype was seen many times. The chain combines TRBV7-2 with TRBJ2-3, with unresolved D. Trimming left V 1 base short and J 5 bases short, with 10 bases between. Germline-derived CDR1 and CDR2 are SGHTA and FQGNSA. This CDR3 is 14 amino acids long. The CDR3 sequence is CASSLEPSVDTQYF. The CDR3 DNA is TGTGCCAGCAGCTTAGAGCCTAGTGTAGATACGCAGTATTTT.

This clonotype was found many times. The CDR3 here is CSVVVGPTDTQYF. Here the CDR3 DNA reads TGCAGCGTTGTTGTGGGACCCACAGATACGCAGTATTTT. V usage is TRBV29-1 and J usage is TRBJ2-3, with D perhaps being TRBD1 or TRBD2 (5 bases each). The CDR3 sequence is 13 residues long. Trimming took off 4 bases at V and 2 bases at J, with 10 bases between the two ends. From germline, CDR1 is SQVTM and CDR2 ANQGSEA.

This clonotype was seen ten or more times. This CDR3 reads CASSTYRAEAFF. The CDR3 region has the DNA TGTGCCAGCAGCACATACAGGGCTGAAGCTTTCTTT. This chain links TRBV7-2 with TRBJ1-1; perhaps TRBD1 as D (6 bases). This CDR3 spans 12 amino acids. The V gene lost 5 bases and the J gene lost 6 bases, with 10 bases spanning the gap. Germline V CDR1 and CDR2: SGHTA, FQGNSA.

The chain combines TRBV29-1 with TRBJ2-3, with D perhaps TRBD1 or TRBD2 (5 bases each). V dropped 4 bases and J dropped 7 bases, with 18 bases sitting between them. The CDR3 is 14 amino acids. Germline values: CDR1 SQVTM, CDR2 ANQGSEA. The CDR3 spells CSVGRDRVGNTQYF. The CDR3, as DNA: TGCAGCGTTGGACGGGACCGCGTAGGTAATACGCAGTATTTT.

This clonotype has ten or more counts. In nucleotides, the CDR3 is TGTGCCAGCAGTATAGACGGGCCAAATAGTCAGCCCCAGCATTTT. It is translated as CASSIDGPNSQPQHF. The rearrangement uses TRBV7-2 and TRBJ1-5; D not certain. CDR1 is SGHTA and CDR2 is FQGNSA in the germline V gene. This CDR3 is 15 amino acids long. Trimming pared 6 bases from V and 6 bases from J, leaving 18 bases between.

There are many counts of this clonotype. The V call is TRBV12-3 or TRBV12-4, the J call TRBJ2-1, with D perhaps matching TRBD1 or TRBD2 (5 bases each). The CDR3 has 16 amino acids. Trimming shortened V by 6 bases and J by 5 bases, and 20 bases separated the two germline ends. Here the CDR3 reads CASSPEGAVGDNEQFF. CDR3 DNA: TGTGCCAGCAGCCCTGAGGGAGCGGTGGGGGACAATGAGCAGTTCTTC.

This clonotype has only a few counts. The V call is TRBV7-2, the J call TRBJ1-2; D remains unclear. The germline V gene encodes CDR1 SGHTA and CDR2 FQGNSA. The V gene lost 1 base and the J gene lost 3 bases, with 6 bases spanning the gap. CDR3 length: 13 residues. This CDR3 reads CASSLEADYGYTF. The CDR3 nucleotides read TGTGCCAGCAGCTTAGAGGCGGACTATGGCTACACCTTC.

The rearrangement joins TRBV9 to TRBJ2-7; weak D call: TRBD1 (6 bases). The ends were cut back, 3 bases at V and 0 bases at J, with 13 bases in the middle. The CDR3 contains 15 residues. In germline, CDR1 is SGDLS, CDR2 YYNGEE. The chain's CDR3 is CASSAGAGDSYEQYF. CDR3 nucleotide sequence: TGTGCCAGCAGCGCAGGGGCTGGGGACTCCTACGAGCAGTACTTC.

There are many counts of this clonotype. The CDR3 sequence is CASSPREELFF. CDR3 coding DNA: TGTGCCAGCAGTCCACGAGAGGAGCTGTTTTTT. The chain carries TRBV7-6 and TRBJ2-2; D ambiguous. In germline, CDR1 is SGHVS, CDR2 FNYEAQ. V gave up 6 bases and J gave up 10 bases, with 9 bases separating them. This CDR3 contains 11 residues.

This clonotype was seen at least ten times. V and J are TRBV7-8 and TRBJ1-5; the match to TRBD1 covers 8 bases. This CDR3 has 14 residues. Germline V CDR1 and CDR2: SGHVS, FQNEAQ. The junction had 7 bases not matched to a gene; V was cut back by 5 bases and J by 7 bases. CDR3 sequence reads: CASSPSAGGQPQHF. The CDR3 bases are TGTGCCAGCAGCCCATCGGCAGGGGGCCAGCCCCAGCATTTT.

This clonotype was seen many times. The CDR3 sequence: CASSFQGSSTDTQYF. CDR3 in DNA: TGTGCCAGCAGCTTCCAGGGCTCTAGCACAGATACGCAGTATTTT. The rearrangement links TRBV7-9 to TRBJ2-3, with TRBD1 as a possible D gene (5 bases). Germline V gene data show CDR1 as SEHNR and CDR2 as FQNEAQ (reference sequence). The CDR3 loop spans 15 amino acids. V lost 3 bases and J 0 bases, leaving 10 bases between the germline ends.

The chain is built from TRBV3-1 and TRBJ2-7, with D tentatively TRBD2 (6 bases). The length of the CDR3 is 15 residues. The germline CDR1 and CDR2 sequences are LGHDT and YNNKEL (reference sequence). With 0 bases removed from V and 5 bases from J, the gap between germline ends came to 14 bases. The DNA for the CDR3 is TGTGCCAGCAGCCAAGATTCCGGGGGATATAACGAGCAGTACTTC. Translated, it gives CASSQDSGGYNEQYF.

For this clonotype: This could be a read error, since a much larger clone is one nucleotide away. V gene TRBV12-3 or TRBV12-4 combines with J gene TRBJ2-3, with 8 bases identical to TRBD1. Losses at the gene ends were 5 bases for V and 8 bases for J; bases not matched to a gene: 12. The CDR3 length is 15 residues. The DNA of the CDR3 is TGTGCCAGCAGTATTTCAGGGGGCGTCCTTACTACGCAGTATTTT. The encoded protein is CASSISGGVLTTQYF.

This clonotype was detected ten times or more. V usage is TRBV4-2 and J usage is TRBJ2-4, with 8 bases lining up with TRBD1. The V segment lost 0 bases and the J segment 6 bases; nucleotides outside the gene matches: 7. CDR3 length: 16 residues. CDR1 is LGHNA and CDR2 is YNFKEQ in the germline V gene. The CDR3 sequence is CASSQDQGTGLNIQYF. For the CDR3, the DNA is TGTGCCAGCAGCCAAGATCAAGGGACAGGATTAAACATTCAGTACTTC.

Ten or more counts support this clonotype. The chain carries TRBV20-1 and TRBJ1-5; D is unclear. The CDR3 sequence is 14 residues long. V dropped 6 bases and J dropped 5 bases, with 17 bases sitting between them. CDR1 DFQATT and CDR2 SNEGSKA come from the germline V gene (reference sequence). The CDR3 loop is CSASGPASDQPQHF. Written as DNA, the CDR3 is TGCAGTGCCAGTGGACCTGCGAGCGATCAGCCCCAGCATTTT.

This clonotype was counted ten times or more. The rearrangement links TRBV7-8 to TRBJ2-7; no reliable D call. V lost 1 base and J 4 bases, leaving 14 bases between the germline ends. The germline gives CDR1 SGHVS, CDR2 FQNEAQ. The CDR3 has 15 residues. The CDR3 bases are TGTGCCAGCAGCTTAGTTCCGGGTATGGCGTACGAGCAGTACTTC. Translating gives CASSLVPGMAYEQYF.